This TCR beta chain was observed in a study of response to subunit inactivated influenza vaccine. TCRdb processed the RT-PCR reads anew with MiXCR; each CDR3 protein has one entry. The sample holds just under 550,000 distinct CDR3 sequences; around 25% are singletons and the top ten take about 2.8%. Separately, the same data were catalogued under a study of T cells expressing NK-cell markers. That work contributes: Production of TCR beta cDNA relied on 5'RACE template switching with UMIs. Anti-gamma-delta TCR antibody use in several experiments restricted sorting to alpha-beta TCR T cells. Once again these clonotypes came out on top in the CD3+CD56-NKG2C+ fraction of a few donors.

The sequencing used CD4+ T cells sorted from PBMCs, collected roughly 12 days after vaccination. The receptor's source is a middle-aged man who received an inactivated influenza vaccine.

CDR3 region: CASSLASGGTSSYEQYF. The CDR3 DNA is TGCGCCAGCAGCTTGGCTAGCGGGGGGACGAGCTCCTACGAGCAGTACTTC. This sequence joins TRBV5-1 and TRBJ2-7; 11 bases agree with TRBD2. The germline gives CDR1 SGHRS, CDR2 YFSETQ. V lost 0 bases and J lost 0; bases outside the gene matches: 5. This CDR3 has 17 amino acids.